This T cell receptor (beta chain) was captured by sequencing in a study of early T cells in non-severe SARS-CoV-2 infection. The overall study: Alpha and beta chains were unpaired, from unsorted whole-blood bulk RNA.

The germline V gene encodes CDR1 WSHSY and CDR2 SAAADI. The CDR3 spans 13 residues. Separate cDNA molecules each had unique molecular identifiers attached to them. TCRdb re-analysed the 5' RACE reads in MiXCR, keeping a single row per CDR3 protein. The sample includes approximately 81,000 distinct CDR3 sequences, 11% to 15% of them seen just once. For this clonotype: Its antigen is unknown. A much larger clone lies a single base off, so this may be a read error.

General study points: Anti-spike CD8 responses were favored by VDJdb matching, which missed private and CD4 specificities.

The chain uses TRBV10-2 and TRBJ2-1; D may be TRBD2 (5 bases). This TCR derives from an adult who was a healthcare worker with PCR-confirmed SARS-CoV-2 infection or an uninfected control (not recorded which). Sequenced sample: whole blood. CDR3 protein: CASSAVLANGQFF. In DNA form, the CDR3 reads TGCGCCAGCAGTGCAGTTCTAGCCAATGGGCAGTTCTTC.